A single sample is the source of the 10 T cell receptor beta chains below, sequenced in a study of shared clonotypes between healthy human individuals. The repertoire was sequenced with immunoSEQ multiplex PCR; TCRdb's copy has only in-frame clones and lacks some. The sample comprises some 2,100,000 clones, approximately 94% of which are singletons, and over 1.5% rests with the top ten. CD45RO negativity and positive selection for CCR7 defined naive CD8 cells, a population that excluded terminally differentiated effector memory CD45RA+ cells. The sequencing sample was made of naive CD8+ T cells from PBMCs. The source of these receptors is a man younger than 30 in good health. Some clones in this sample may be carry-over from other donors' samples.

In DNA form, the CDR3 reads TGTGCCAGCAGCTTGGGTACCAGGGGGCGGCAGTTCTTC. Translation gives CASSLGTRGRQFF. The rearrangement joins TRBV11-2 to TRBJ2-1; 8 nucleotides line up with TRBD1. J was trimmed by 12 bases and V by 3 bases; bases with no gene match: 7. The CDR3 covers 13 residues. CDR1 is SGHAT and CDR2 is FQNNGV in the germline V gene.

V gene TRBV7-9 combines with J gene TRBJ2-7, with TRBD2 matching 8 bases. V dropped 7 bases and J dropped 0; count of bases not matched to a gene: 11. The germline gives CDR1 SEHNR, CDR2 FQNEAQ (reference sequence). CDR3 length equals 16 residues. CDR3 nucleotide sequence: TGTGCCAGCACCCACGCGGGGGGAGGGACCTCCTACGAGCAGTACTTC. Protein sequence: CASTHAGGGTSYEQYF. Full variable domain (outside the CDR3, taken from reference TRBV7-9 and TRBJ2-7): DTGVSQNPRHKITKRGQNVTFRCDPISEHNRLYWYRQTLGQGPEFLTYFQNEAQLEKSRLLSDRFSAERPKGSFSTLEIQRTEQGDSAMYLCASTHAGGGTSYEQYFGPGTRLTVT.

On this clone: Within the sample, other DNA sequences also encode this same CDR3. The rearrangement uses TRBV5-6 and TRBJ2-3; no reliable D call. Germline V gene data show CDR1 as SGHDT and CDR2 as YYEEEE. Between the trimmed V and J ends, which lost 0 bases and 2 bases, there was a span of 7 bases. The CDR3 sequence is 14 residues long. In nucleotides, the CDR3 is TGTGCCAGCAGCTTGGTGGCAGTCACAGATACGCAGTATTTT. It translates to CASSLVAVTDTQYF. Full variable domain (rest looked up from reference TRBV5-6 and TRBJ2-3): DAGVTQSPTHLIKTRGQQVTLRCSPKSGHDTVSWYQQALGQGPQFIFQYYEEEERQRGNFPDRFSGHQFPNYSSELNVNALLLGDSALYLCASSLVAVTDTQYFGPGTRLTVL.

This clone has only one observation. This chain connects TRBV4-1 to TRBJ1-3; no definite D call. Germline V gene sequence: CDR1 MGHRA, CDR2 YSYEKL. The V end lost 0 bases, the J end lost 9 bases, and 9 bases lay between the germline ends. The CDR3 length is 13 residues. The CDR3 DNA sequence: TGCGCCAGCAGCCAAGATAAAGCCAGCACCATATATTTT. This codes for CASSQDKASTIYF.

This sequence joins TRBV28 and TRBJ1-2; possible D gene TRBD1, 5 bases. Germline V gene sequence: CDR1 MDHEN, CDR2 SYDVKM. This CDR3 has 14 amino acids. V was shortened by 6 bases and J by 5 bases, with 16 bases between the two germline ends. The CDR3 nucleotides are TGTGCCAGCAGCCTTGGGACCTTGATATATGGCTACACCTTC. Translating gives CASSLGTLIYGYTF.

V and J are TRBV4-1 and TRBJ2-7, with 8 bases that match TRBD1. The J segment lost 3 bases and the V segment lost 1 base, leaving 5 bases of the junction unmatched. The germline V gene has CDR1 MGHRA and CDR2 YSYEKL. There are 15 residues in the CDR3. The CDR3 protein is CASSQAGQGFYEQYF. The CDR3 DNA follows: TGCGCCAGCAGCCAAGCAGGACAGGGTTTCTACGAGCAGTACTTC.

This chain connects TRBV28 to TRBJ2-1; 8 nucleotides agree with TRBD2. V lost 4 bases to trimming and J lost 0 bases; unmatched junction nucleotides: 8. CDR1 is MDHEN and CDR2 is SYDVKM in the germline V gene. The CDR3 has 17 amino acids. CDR3 sequence (DNA): TGTGCCAGCAGTTCGGGGGGGTTTAGCGTCTCCTACAATGAGCAGTTCTTC. Translating it yields CASSSGGFSVSYNEQFF.

This clone showed up just once. The rearrangement joins TRBV6-1 to TRBJ1-2, with no clear D. The ends were cut back, 0 bases at V and 7 bases at J, with 18 bases in the middle. The CDR3 covers 16 residues. Germline V gives CDR1 MNHNS, CDR2 SASEGT. The CDR3 coding sequence is TGTGCCAGCAGTGAAGCGTTACGGATCTCTGGGGTTGGCTACACCTTC. Translation gives CASSEALRISGVGYTF.

This sequence joins TRBV6-5 and TRBJ1-2, with a possible D match to TRBD1 (6 bases). CDR3 length: 15 residues. CDR1 is MNHEY and CDR2 is SVGAGI in the germline V gene. V was pared by 6 bases and J by 8 bases, with 22 bases between. CDR3 coding DNA: TGTGCCAGCAGCCTTCTCAGGGGAACGGTGGACGGCTACACCTTC. It encodes CASSLLRGTVDGYTF.

The V call is TRBV7-2, the J call TRBJ2-1; D not resolved. Per the germline V gene, CDR1 is SGHTA and CDR2 is FQGNSA. The CDR3 runs to 14 residues. V lost 3 bases and J 6 bases, leaving 12 bases between the germline ends. The CDR3 here is CASSFLPALNEQFF. CDR3 nucleotide sequence: TGTGCCAGCAGCTTTCTCCCGGCTCTCAATGAGCAGTTCTTC.